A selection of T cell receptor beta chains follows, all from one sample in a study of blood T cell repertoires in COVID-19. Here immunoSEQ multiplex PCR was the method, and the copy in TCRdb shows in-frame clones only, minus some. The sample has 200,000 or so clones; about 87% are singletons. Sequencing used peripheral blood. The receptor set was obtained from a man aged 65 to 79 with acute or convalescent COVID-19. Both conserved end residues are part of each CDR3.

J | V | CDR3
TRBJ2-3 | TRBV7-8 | CASLNRGATDTQYF
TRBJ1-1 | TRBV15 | CATSRRGHIGTEAFF
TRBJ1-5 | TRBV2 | CASSLGLLLSRNQPQHF
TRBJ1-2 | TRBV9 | CASSVTNSYGYTF
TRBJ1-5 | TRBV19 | CASSEQVRQPQHF
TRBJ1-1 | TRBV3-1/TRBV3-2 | CASSQGRTGGAFF
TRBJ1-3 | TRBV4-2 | CASSQEDRGSGNTIYF
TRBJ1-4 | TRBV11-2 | CASSLGQPATNEKLFF
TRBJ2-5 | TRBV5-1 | CASSPGLAGEETQYF
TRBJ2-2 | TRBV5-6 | CASTGGPFVREELFF
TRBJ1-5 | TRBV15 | CATRDRSGSGNQPQHF
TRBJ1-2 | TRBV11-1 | CASSLGFGGSYGYTF
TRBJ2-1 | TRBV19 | CASSFASGSYEQFF
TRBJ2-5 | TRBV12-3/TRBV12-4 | CASSFPGVETQYF
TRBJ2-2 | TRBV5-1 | CASSTLAGEPNTGELFF
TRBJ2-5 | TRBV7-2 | CASSLALGGARPRETQYF
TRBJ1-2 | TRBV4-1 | CASSQDSRNYGYTF
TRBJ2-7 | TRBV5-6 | CASSLGTGPGEQYF
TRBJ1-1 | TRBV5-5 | CASSLGTGGPNTEAFF
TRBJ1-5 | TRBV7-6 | CASSSGQGLSNQPQHF
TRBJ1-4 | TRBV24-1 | CATSDPTGPTEKLFF
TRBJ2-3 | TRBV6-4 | CASSASAGGHGTDTQYF
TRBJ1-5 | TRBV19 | CASNFRTGLINQPQHF
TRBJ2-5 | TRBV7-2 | CASSSRQGAGETQYF
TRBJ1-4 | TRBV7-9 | CASSLGAGGSTNEKLFF
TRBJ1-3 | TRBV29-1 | CSAHAGNSGNTIYF
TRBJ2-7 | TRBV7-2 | CASSFGTGSYEQYF
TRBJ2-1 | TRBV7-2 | CASSLVVAGGNEQFF
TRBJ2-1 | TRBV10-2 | CASSDPKGQGYNEQFF
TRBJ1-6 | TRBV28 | CASSTRPSPLHF
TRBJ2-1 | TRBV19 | CASTSMGTPSNEQFF
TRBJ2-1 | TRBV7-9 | CASSPSTSGPYNEQFF
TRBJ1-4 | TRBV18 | CASSPPRTGGGQATNEKLFF
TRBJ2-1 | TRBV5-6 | CASSSPGTSGSRFGEQFF
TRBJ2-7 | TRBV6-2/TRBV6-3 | CASSAGDTNYEQYF
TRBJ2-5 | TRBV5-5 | CASSLQGAQETQYF
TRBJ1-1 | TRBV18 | CASSQIQGGGTEAFF